This T cell receptor beta chain is from a study of vaccination effects on CD4 cells after COVID-19. Overall study results and limits: Recruitment yielded few convalescent patients, and the study had no early post-infection timepoints.

Germline lookup yields CDR1 SGHAT and CDR2 FQNNGV. V lost 5 bases, J lost 3 bases, and 10 bases stayed unmatched. This CDR3 has 16 amino acids. After expansion with viral peptide pools in the ViraFEST assay, antigen-specific CD4+ T cells were sequenced. Scientists isolated CD4+ T cells after a roughly nine-day culture period ended. None of the vaccinated had previously contracted SARS-CoV-2, and their nucleocapsid antibodies tested negative. Cultivation was performed at a few million PBMC per well with 8 to 10 IU/ml IL-2 and about 10 ug/ml peptides added. A half-medium replacement with IL-2 medium was carried out on days 3 and 7. The protocol was immunoSEQ multiplex PCR, while the TCRdb copy is restricted to in-frame clones and leaves out a portion. Among 26,000 or so clones listed, roughly two thirds were seen once. Regarding this clone: The antigen remains undetermined.

The source is a human donor who received a COVID-19 vaccine. This material consisted of CD4+ T cells from PBMCs cultured with SARS-CoV-2 spike peptides, taken before COVID-19 vaccination. This rearrangement joins TRBV11-2 to TRBJ1-2; TRBD1 matches 9 bases. The CDR3 reads CASSPNRGRLDYGYTF. CDR3 in DNA: TGTGCCAGCAGCCCCAACAGGGGGCGACTGGACTATGGCTACACCTTC.